The 20 T cell receptor beta chains in this list originate from one sample, sequenced in a study of immune heterogeneity within non-small cell lung tumors. Bulk tumor genomic DNA constituted the template, at about 600 ng per sample. Every primary tumor yielded several biopsies, spaced far apart, that were taken during surgery. Patients with untreated, newly diagnosed non-small cell lung cancer underwent curative surgery. Amplifying TCR beta CDR3 involved multiplex PCR carried out with 32 V and 13 J primers. TCRdb used MiXCR to reprocess the multiplex PCR reads, holding one entry per CDR3 protein. The data hold about 3,100 distinct CDR3 sequences, with around two fifths observed a single time. Input material: lung tumor tissue. The source is a woman aged 45-65 years with non-small cell lung cancer.

This clonotype is deemed medium-sized. J is TRBJ2-7 and V is TRBV27; 12 bases fit TRBD2. Trimming at V came to 3 bases and at J to 7 bases, leaving 7 bases not matched to a gene. Germline V gene sequence: CDR1 MNHEY, CDR2 SMNVEV (reference sequence). This CDR3 is built from 15 residues. CDR3 bases: TGTGCCAGCAGTTTCACTAGCGGGGGGATGTTGGAGCAGTACTTC. Encoded protein: CASSFTSGGMLEQYF.

Judged by abundance, this clonotype is medium-sized. The chain combines TRBV30 with TRBJ2-5; D uncertain. The length of the CDR3 is 14 residues. Trimming shortened V by 2 bases and J by 2 bases, and 12 bases separated the two germline ends. In germline, CDR1 is GTSNPN, CDR2 SVGIG (reference sequence). The CDR3 coding sequence is TGTGCCTGGAGTAGTAACAGTTATCAAGAGACCCAGTACTTC. Translation: CAWSSNSYQETQYF.

This clonotype was recorded a few times. This sequence may be a read error, since a much larger clone differs from it by one base. The CDR3, as DNA: TGTGCCAGCAGCGTAGACAGGGCTAATGAAGCTTTCTTT. It translates to CASSVDRANEAFF. The chain links TRBV7-8 to TRBJ1-1; 7 positions agree with TRBD1. CDR3 length equals 13 residues. Looked up from germline, CDR1 is SGHVS and CDR2 is FQNEAQ. V was pared by 5 bases and J by 7 bases, with 7 bases of the junction left unmatched.

In this sample, this clonotype turned up once. The chain links TRBV6-2 or TRBV6-3 to TRBJ1-2; TRBD1 agrees at 8 bases. In germline, CDR1 is MNHEY, CDR2 SVGEGT. Trimming took 7 bases from V and 8 from J; bases not matched to a gene: 12. The CDR3 totals 14 residues. This chain's CDR3 is CASILGQGAGGYTF. The CDR3 DNA reads as TGTGCCAGCATCCTCGGACAGGGCGCTGGAGGCTACACCTTC.

This clonotype is labeled large. The V and J genes are TRBV20-1 and TRBJ2-2, with 11 bases fitting TRBD2. Trimming took 0 bases from V and 5 from J; bases not matched to a gene: 5. Germline V gene data show CDR1 as DFQATT and CDR2 as SNEGSKA (reference sequence). The CDR3 contains 16 residues. CDR3 sequence (DNA): TGCAGTGCTAGAGATACTAGCGGGAGTACTACCGGGGAGCTGTTTTTT. It encodes CSARDTSGSTTGELFF.

This clonotype qualifies as medium-sized. The rearrangement joins TRBV6-2 or TRBV6-3 to TRBJ1-1; the match to TRBD1 covers 9 bases. Trimming at V came to 5 bases and at J to 7 bases, leaving 11 bases not matched to a gene. The CDR3 has 15 amino acids. CDR1 and CDR2 from the germline V gene are MNHEY and SVGEGT. CDR3 loop: CASSMGGTGKNEAFF. The CDR3 DNA is TGTGCCAGCAGTATGGGGGGGACAGGGAAAAATGAAGCTTTCTTT.

This clonotype is labeled large. The genes are TRBV19 and TRBJ2-1, with 10 bases aligning to TRBD1. CDR3 length: 15 residues. From germline, CDR1 is LNHDA and CDR2 SQIVND (reference sequence). The ends lost 7 bases at V and 5 bases at J; junction bases unmatched: 8. The CDR3 region has the DNA TGTGCCAGTAAAAGACAGGGGGCAATAGACAATGAGCAGTTCTTC. Residues: CASKRQGAIDNEQFF.

This chain connects TRBV28 to TRBJ2-7, with 11 bases identical to TRBD1. This CDR3 comprises 15 residues. The trim removed 5 bases at V and 6 bases at J, leaving 9 bases unmatched. Germline CDR1 and CDR2: MDHEN and SYDVKM. CDR3 nucleotide sequence: TGTGCCAGCAGTCGCTCCGGGACAGGGGGGGGCGAGCAGTACTTC. This gives the protein CASSRSGTGGGEQYF.

The chain joins TRBV14 to TRBJ1-1; the D gene is possibly TRBD1 (6 bases). CDR3 length: 13 amino acids. The germline V gene encodes CDR1 SGHDN and CDR2 FVKESK. Trimming cost V 3 bases and J 7 bases, with 12 bases left between them. DNA for the CDR3: TGTGCCAGCAGCCACTACAGGGAGGGTGAAGCTTTCTTT. This translates into CASSHYREGEAFF. Full variable domain (remainder filled in from reference TRBV14 and TRBJ1-1): EAGVTQFPSHSVIEKGQTVTLRCDPISGHDNLYWYRRVMGKEIKFLLHFVKESKQDESGMPNNRFLAERTGGTYSTLKVQPAELEDSGVYFCASSHYREGEAFFGQGTRLTVV.

Judged by abundance, this clonotype is medium-sized. The chain has TRBV19 and TRBJ1-6; D remains unclear. Germline CDR1 LNHDA, CDR2 SQIVND (reference sequence). Trimming removed 7 bases from V and 0 bases from J, with 4 bases in between. The CDR3 extends over 13 amino acids. CDR3 coding DNA: TGTGCCAGTAAAAGCTCCTATAATTCACCCCTCCACTTT. Its translation: CASKSSYNSPLHF.

This clonotype is labeled medium-sized (0.01 to 0.1%). The chain uses TRBV6-1 and TRBJ2-1, with 11 positions matching TRBD1. The CDR3 totals 16 residues. Trimming cost V 7 bases and J 6 bases; bases outside gene matches: 11. Germline V CDR1 and CDR2: MNHNS, SASEGT. CDR3 coding DNA: TGTGCCAGCAAAGGACAGGGGGCTCTTAGGGTCAATGAGCAGTTCTTC. This gives the protein CASKGQGALRVNEQFF.

The V call is TRBV27, the J call TRBJ1-5, with D possibly TRBD1 on 5 matching bases. In germline, CDR1 is MNHEY, CDR2 SMNVEV (reference sequence). Trimming removed 7 bases from V and 0 bases from J, with 10 bases in between. The CDR3 sequence is 14 residues long. This chain's CDR3 is CASKRGDSNQPQHF. CDR3 sequence (DNA): TGTGCCAGCAAAAGGGGAGATAGCAATCAGCCCCAGCATTTT.

This clonotype ranks as medium-sized. This chain joins TRBV6-5 and TRBJ1-6; 8 bases line up with TRBD1. CDR1 is MNHEY, CDR2 SVGAGI, per germline. The V gene end was trimmed by 2 bases and the J gene end by 8 bases; junction bases not matched to a gene: 5. CDR3 size: 15 residues. The CDR3 is CASSYTTGVDSPLHF. Written as DNA, the CDR3 is TGTGCCAGCAGTTACACGACAGGGGTCGATTCACCCCTCCACTTT.

This clonotype is medium-sized in the sample. The genes are TRBV4-2 and TRBJ2-1; the match to TRBD2 covers 10 bases. Germline CDR1 and CDR2: LGHNA and YNFKEQ. CDR3 length: 14 residues. J was trimmed by 6 bases and V by 5 bases; bases with no gene match: 4. This CDR3 reads CASSIAGGGNEQFF. The CDR3 region has the DNA TGTGCCAGCAGCATAGCGGGGGGAGGCAATGAGCAGTTCTTC.

By proportion, this clonotype is medium-sized. V and J are TRBV27 and TRBJ2-1, with D unresolved. The CDR3 loop spans 13 amino acids. V lost 5 bases, J lost 9 bases, and 14 bases lay in between. Germline V gene data show CDR1 as MNHEY and CDR2 as SMNVEV (reference sequence). CDR3 region: CASSPYIPGEQFF. CDR3 bases: TGTGCCAGCAGTCCGTACATACCAGGTGAGCAGTTCTTC.

Concerning this clonotype itself: A much larger clonotype is one base distant, so this may be a read error. The V call is TRBV6-1, the J call TRBJ2-1, with TRBD2 identical over 12 bases. Germline V gene lookup returns CDR1 MNHNS and CDR2 SASEGT. The CDR3 covers 16 residues. Trimming removed 8 bases from V and 4 bases from J; junction bases left unmatched: 9. Here the CDR3 reads CASASRTSGVYNEQFF. In DNA, the CDR3 is TGTGCCAGCGCCTCTAGGACTAGCGGGGTATACAATGAGCAGTTCTTC.

The J gene is TRBJ2-7, the V gene TRBV9, with a possible D match to TRBD2 (5 bases). V lost 2 bases, J lost 3 bases, and 12 bases lay in between. This CDR3 is 14 amino acids long. CDR1 SGDLS and CDR2 YYNGEE come from the germline V gene. The CDR3 loop reads CASSVGISLYEQYF. The CDR3, as DNA: TGTGCCAGCAGCGTCGGGATCAGCCTCTACGAGCAGTACTTC.

This clonotype is labeled as medium-sized. The chain combines TRBV27 with TRBJ2-3; 13 nucleotides match TRBD2. Unmatched junction bases numbered 10, after V lost 5 bases and J lost 2 bases. Germline V gene sequence: CDR1 MNHEY, CDR2 SMNVEV (reference sequence). This CDR3 is 18 amino acids long. Written as DNA, the CDR3 is TGTGCCAGCAGTCTCCATTGGACTAGCGGGAGCAACACAGATACGCAGTATTTT. Residues: CASSLHWTSGSNTDTQYF.

This clonotype was found a few times. The chain combines TRBV9 with TRBJ2-2, with 9 bases aligning to TRBD1. The CDR3 contains 16 residues. V lost 2 bases and J lost 4; bases outside the gene matches: 6. CDR1 SGDLS and CDR2 YYNGEE come from the germline V gene. Written as DNA, the CDR3 is TGTGCCAGCAGCGTGATTCCGGGACAGGGCACCGGGGAGCTGTTTTTT. Its protein is CASSVIPGQGTGELFF. Supplemented by reference TRBV9 and TRBJ2-2, the full variable domain reads DSGVTQTPKHLITATGQRVTLRCSPRSGDLSVYWYQQSLDQGLQFLIQYYNGEERAKGNILERFSAQQFPDLHSELNLSSLELGDSALYFCASSVIPGQGTGELFFGEGSRLTVL.

This chain links TRBV19 with TRBJ1-1, with D perhaps TRBD1 (6 bases). This CDR3 spans 14 amino acids. V was cut by 5 bases and J by 5 bases, with 15 bases left in between. The germline CDR1 and CDR2 sequences are LNHDA and SQIVND (reference sequence). The CDR3, as DNA: TGTGCCAGTAGTCAACAGGGCGGTTGGACTGAAGCTTTCTTT. It yields the protein CASSQQGGWTEAFF.